This T cell receptor beta chain was recorded in a study of cytomegalovirus exposure and HLA in healthy donors (dated by TCRdb to 2015 to 2018). Context from the whole study: According to an earlier analysis of 587 of the donors, 150 million to 200 million T cells yielded 117 million unique TCR beta sequences and roughly 280 Gb of sequence data. Every repertoire in the discovery cohort had been generated on one and the same sequencing platform. Five DR-DQ haplotypes were handled as single units for association and clustering, since linkage in the cohort was strong. The study profiled the T cell repertoires of hundreds of subjects by immunosequencing and related them to cytomegalovirus serostatus. Among roughly 400 genotyped donors of the cohort, an average of approximately 240,000 unique TCR beta nucleotide sequences was sequenced per donor, of which roughly 17% were non-productive. Approximately 310 gigabases of sequencing data and approximately 93 million unique TCR sequences were included in an early release covering about 620 HLA-typed donors. The study aimed to test whether cataloging public T cell receptors could reveal signatures of past pathogen exposure. Of the approximately 370 genotyped donors, over 80% were placed in the genetic ancestry cluster associated with self-reported Caucasian donors. High-throughput TCR immunosequencing, statistical association of individual TCRs with disease status, and machine learning were combined to predict cytomegalovirus infection status. HLA typing included class I and class II loci at four-digit resolution. Along with the approximately 650-subject first cohort, a separate validation cohort of over a hundred different subjects was used. Alongside the repertoire data, information on donor age, sex, ethnicity and CMV serostatus was compiled. Genome-wide SNP genotypes for about 65% of the 666 donors were used in a later genetic analysis, which treated that subset as a discovery cohort. The later analysis used no new phenotypic data to find candidate immune exposures, relying instead on TCR beta sequences and their occurrence across donors. The number of donors typed differed by locus, with roughly 620-640 for A, B, C, DRB1 and DQB1, approximately 500 for DQA1, under 610 for DPA1, and some 450 for DPB1. To decide whether each TCR beta V gene segment behaved as functional or pseudogenic, an earlier analysis of some 540 of the donors relied on high-throughput TCR beta sequencing. To study patterns of TCR occurrence, a later analysis re-analyzed previously published TCR beta repertoires from 550 to 800 donors and added high-resolution HLA genotyping. On the study overall, not on this receptor specifically: According to the authors, the approach could potentially be generalized to other disease states and immunological phenotypes. A group of highly shared sequence variants was considered likely to be a technical artifact of the sequencing pipeline. Correlated functional status among segregating V segments might reflect linkage disequilibrium, but an unknown experimental factor could not be ruled out. According to a later genetic analysis, donors in an Asian-associated ancestry cluster had fewer N-insertions in productive TCRs than the roughly 660-donor mean. Compared with equally common non-associated chains, HLA-associated TCR beta chains in a later analysis were more clonally expanded and had lower generation probabilities. Sequencing depth was assumed to be roughly uniform across donors in the presence/absence analyses, though that assumption may not hold. When HLA alleles, especially DR and DQ, strongly co-occurred, TCR associations were difficult to assign to individual alleles. The study listed approximately 150 TCR beta chains as associated with cytomegalovirus. According to a later analysis, most CMV-associated TCR beta chains appeared to be HLA-restricted, and the HLA associations seemed to be driven largely by CMV exposure. In an earlier analysis of about 550 of the donors, most TCR beta V segments were observed in productive rearrangements about 90% or about 30% of the time, broadly matching IMGT annotations. While some public TCRs were present in many individuals, most TCR sequences turned up only very rarely across donors. In a later analysis, TCR association rates were found to vary across HLA loci, with the most associated TCRs seen for DRB1 alleles and the fewest for HLA-C alleles. Because some donors lacked HLA typing at each locus, the association tests relied only on the typed subset. The earlier analysis of 450 to 700 of the donors excluded some 15 rarely observed V segments, including chromosome 9 orphons, because counts were too low. In a later genetic analysis, a missense DCLRE1C variant was associated with V-gene and J-gene trimming of TCR beta chains, and the association was replicated in an independent cohort. Only TCR beta chains were sequenced in this cohort, and the absence of alpha or paired-chain data limited detectable features. A further reported finding was that TCR beta sequences accurately predicted the HLA-A and HLA-B alleles for most subjects in the first cohort. A later analysis associated about 17,000 TCR beta sequences with specific HLA alleles at a false discovery rate of 0.05. Cytomegalovirus status was reported to be diagnosed by the classifier with high specificity and sensitivity in both the original and validation cohorts. A few of the identified cytomegalovirus-associated TCR beta chains were confirmed in vitro to be specific for cytomegalovirus antigens. A later analysis reported that several top co-occurrence clusters appeared linked to parvovirus B19, influenza, CMV and Epstein-Barr virus. CMV serostatus was the only immune exposure information available for the cohort.

Library method: the immunoSEQ multiplex PCR assay. For the multiplex PCR, a mixture combining 60 forward primers for TCR Vbeta segments and 13 reverse primers for TCR Jbeta segments was used. Amplification of the CDR3 region of rearranged TCR beta genes was performed with a multiplex PCR assay on genomic DNA. On the Illumina HiSeq System, the amplified TCR beta libraries were sequenced as 87-base-pair reads. From the authors' description of their analysis: In a later analysis, tens of millions of unique TCR beta chains were counted across the 500 to 850 repertoires, and approximately 9.9 million of these chains were shared by at least two donors. Raw reads were error-corrected and collapsed into unique sequences with a nearest-neighbor algorithm that merged closely related sequences to remove PCR and sequencing errors. V, D and J gene segments were assigned by aligning CDR3 sequences to IMGT reference sequences. For a sequence to be retained, at least a six-nucleotide match to both a V gene segment and a J gene segment was required. Rearrangements were called productive when the CDR3 lacked stop codons and stayed in frame with V and J; all others were non-productive. CDR3 was defined according to IMGT convention as the region running from the second conserved V-encoded cysteine to the conserved J-encoded phenylalanine. The earlier analysis of fewer than 700 of the donors excluded sequences that lacked an unambiguous match to a single V gene segment. An earlier analysis of 587 of the donors called V segments functional above 56.7% productive rearrangements and segregating when the between-donor standard deviation exceeded 5%. To diagnose cytomegalovirus status from the catalog of TCR beta chain sequences, a statistical classification framework was built. V and J gene assignment, in a later analysis, came from comparing TCR nucleotide sequences with IMGT/GENE-DB human TR gene sequences. Using the TCRdist pipeline, a later analysis assigned CDR3 sequences along with most-parsimonious VDJ recombination scenarios. In a later analysis, every TCR beta chain was defined by the combination of its CDR3 amino acid sequence and its V-gene family, and reads without a unique V-gene family were dropped. To address suspected cross-contamination and a sequencing artifact, a later analysis removed over 500 highly shared, low-generation-probability nucleotide sequences. For each public chain, a later analysis derived a clonal expansion index from normalized ranks of inferred template counts within each repertoire. Generation probabilities in a later analysis came from a VDJ recombination model fitted to out-of-frame rearrangements, and those results were checked against IGoR. Hypergeometric tests were used in a later analysis to score TCR-TCR, TCR-HLA and TCR-CMV co-occurrence, with a repertoire-size bias correction applied to the TCR pairs. False discovery rates were estimated in a later analysis by permuting HLA or CMV assignments 20 times. In a later analysis, co-occurring TCRs were grouped using DBSCAN, with TCRdist sequence similarity added in when clustering inside HLA-allele-positive subsets. Co-occurrence clustering excluded repertoires with fewer than 30,000 or more than 120,000 public chains, plus five with anomalous nucleotide sharing. This is the immuneACCESS table as TCRdb keeps it, with only in-frame sequences that have V and J called. A part of the clones is gone; compared with another copy, unresolved V genes explain less than half, and the rest is unexplained. For V, J and clone size, that table is used; D and trimming come from the DNA. For this sample the table gives fewer than 120,000 clones, of which 75% to 80% were detected only once. The ten top clones hold under 1.5% of the sample.

This clone was observed once. What this receptor recognizes is not known. Base qualities were left out, and no much larger clone turns up one base away. The cohort comprised fewer than 700 healthy bone marrow donors. At the time of sampling, all cohort members were nominally healthy, though unrecorded immune exposures were likely present. The donor tested CMV seronegative and was one of the 352 seronegative cohort members. Every donor gave a peripheral blood sample, and the peripheral blood mononuclear cells from that sample were used for TCR beta sequencing. The Qiagen DNeasy Blood Extraction Kit was used to extract genomic DNA from the blood cell samples. Sequencing was done on a sample of PBMCs. This receptor was identified in a woman aged 30 to 39 in good health and CMV-seronegative.

The CDR3 region: CASSLPGTGAHEQYF. The DNA reads TGTGCCAGCAGCTTACCCGGGACAGGGGCCCACGAGCAGTACTTC. The chain is encoded by TRBV11-2 joined to TRBJ2-7, with 10 central nucleotides matching TRBD1. CDR1 and CDR2 are drawn from the germline V gene: SGHAT, FQNNGV. Spanning cysteine to phenylalanine, the CDR3 consists of 15 amino acids. Only CDR3 DNA is held: 45 bases, read in frame from base 1. The junction shows trimming of 2 bases on V and 5 bases on J, and the gene matches do not reach 6 bases of it. Supplemented by the reference TRBV11-2 and TRBJ2-7 proteins around the CDR3, the complete variable domain is EAGVAQSPRYKIIEKRQSVAFWCNPISGHATLYWYQQILGQGPKLLIQFQNNGVVDDSQLPKDRFSAERLKGVDSTLKIQPAKLEDSAVYLCASSLPGTGAHEQYFGPGTRLTVT.